The rows below give T cell receptor beta chains drawn from one sample of a study of T cell responses to AZD1222 COVID-19 vaccine. Repertoires were generated with immunoSEQ multiplex PCR, while TCRdb's copy carries only in-frame clones and drops some. The sample shows roughly 120,000 clones, roughly nine tenths of them seen only once. Sequencing used peripheral blood, obtained 28 days after the second AZD1222 dose. The receptors shown here come from an adult who received the AZD1222 COVID-19 vaccine. CDR3s include the opening cysteine and the closing phenylalanine or tryptophan. The order of the fields is clone size, CDR3 length, J gene, D gene, V gene, CDR3 DNA, CDR3 protein. The D gene is left open where the match is weak. Size tells how often a clone was seen (once, few, many) or the class of an expanded clone, and some rows leave it out.

>NA|15|TRBJ2-1|NA|TRBV19
TGTGCCAGTAGTCCGTCAGGGGGGGAATACAATGAGCAGTTCTTC
CASSPSGGEYNEQFF
>NA|16|TRBJ2-3|NA|TRBV28
TGTGCCCTCAGTCTTAGCGGCAGGGTGGGCACAGATACGCAGTATTTT
CALSLSGRVGTDTQYF
>NA|15|TRBJ1-4|TRBD1|TRBV18
TGTGCCAGCTCACCACGGACAGGGTTTAATGAAAAACTGTTTTTT
CASSPRTGFNEKLFF
>NA|14|TRBJ1-2|NA|TRBV5-1
TGCGCCAGCAGCTTGCAGCGCTTTAACTATGGCTACACCTTC
CASSLQRFNYGYTF
>NA|15|TRBJ1-5|NA|TRBV6-2/TRBV6-3
TGTGCCAGCAGTTCGGGGAAGGTAGGCAATCAGCCCCAGCATTTT
CASSSGKVGNQPQHF
>NA|11|TRBJ1-4|NA|TRBV12-3/TRBV12-4
TGTGCCAGCAGTTTAGGGGGAGGAGTGTTTTTT
CASSLGGGVFF
>NA|13|TRBJ1-1|NA|TRBV6-4
TGTGCCAGCTCCGACAACATGAACACTGAAGCTTTCTTT
CASSDNMNTEAFF
>NA|13|TRBJ1-2|TRBD1|TRBV18
TGTGCCAGCTCACGCACCGGGACAGGGGGCTACACCTTC
CASSRTGTGGYTF
>NA|13|TRBJ2-1|NA|TRBV18
TGTGCCAGCTCACCCGGGCCTTACAATGAGCAGTTCTTC
CASSPGPYNEQFF
>NA|16|TRBJ1-1|TRBD1|TRBV10-1
TGCGCCAGCCGTTTACTCCGGGACAGGGAGGGAACTGAAGCTTTCTTT
CASRLLRDREGTEAFF
>NA|13|TRBJ1-1|TRBD1|TRBV28
TGTGCCAGCAGTTTAGGGCAGGGGGCTGAAGCTTTCTTT
CASSLGQGAEAFF
>NA|12|TRBJ2-4|NA|TRBV12-3/TRBV12-4
TGTGCCAGCAGTTTCGAGAGAAACATTCAGTACTTC
CASSFERNIQYF
>NA|15|TRBJ2-3|TRBD1|TRBV11-3
TGTGCCAGCAGCGTGGGACAGGGGTATGCAGATACGCAGTATTTT
CASSVGQGYADTQYF
>NA|18|TRBJ2-5|NA|TRBV19
TGTGCCAGTAGTATAGGAGGCGGTGAGGGGACTCCGATCGAGACCCAGTACTTC
CASSIGGGEGTPIETQYF
>NA|15|TRBJ2-5|TRBD2|TRBV28
TGTGCCAGCAGCCCCGGACTAGCGGGGTATGAGACCCAGTACTTC
CASSPGLAGYETQYF
>NA|15|TRBJ2-1|NA|TRBV5-1
TGCGCCAGCAGGCTTGAGCAGGCTGGTTACAATGAGCAGTTCTTC
CASRLEQAGYNEQFF
>NA|13|TRBJ1-2|NA|TRBV5-4
TGTGCCAGCAGCTTGTTTGGGGCTTATGGCTACACCTTC
CASSLFGAYGYTF
>once|11|TRBJ1-1|NA|TRBV12-3/TRBV12-4
TGTGCCAGCAGTTTGGGGGTGTTGGCTTTCTTT
CASSLGVLAFF
>NA|14|TRBJ1-1|NA|TRBV30
TGTGCCTGGAGTGAAAGCAGCGCAACTTTAGGAGCTTTCTTT
CAWSESSATLGAFF
>NA|17|TRBJ1-4|NA|TRBV27
TGTGCCAGCAGTTCAATGAAGGCAACACTTTTTATTGAAAAACTGTTTTTT
CASSSMKATLFIEKLFF
>once|16|TRBJ1-6|NA|TRBV19
TGTGCCAGTAGTATAATAGGGGCAAGTAATAATTCACCCCTCCACTTT
CASSIIGASNNSPLHF
>NA|17|TRBJ1-3|NA|TRBV21-1
TGTGCCAGCAGCAAAGAGGGTTGCGGCTTCTCTGGAAACACCATATATTTT
CASSKEGCGFSGNTIYF
>NA|16|TRBJ1-1|NA|TRBV6-5
TGTGCCAGCAGTTACTCGTTATGGGAACGTTCCACTGAAGCTTTCTTT
CASSYSLWERSTEAFF
>NA|15|TRBJ1-2|NA|TRBV7-9
TGTGCCAGCAGCTTAGAGGTCGTCGGACCCTATGGCTACACCTTC
CASSLEVVGPYGYTF
>NA|16|TRBJ2-7|TRBD1|TRBV6-6
TGTGCCAGCAGTCTCATCCAGGGGGAAATAGGCTACGAGCAGTACTTC
CASSLIQGEIGYEQYF
>NA|12|TRBJ1-1|NA|TRBV7-9
TGTGCCAGCAGCCAAGCACAGGGTCGAGCTTTCTTT
CASSQAQGRAFF
>once|18|TRBJ2-5|NA|TRBV21-1
TGTGCCAGCAGCAAAGCGCTTTGGGGGGCCGATAAAAAAGAGACCCAGTACTTC
CASSKALWGADKKETQYF
>NA|15|TRBJ2-7|NA|TRBV6-5
TGTGCCAGCAGTTTAAACTTCCTGTACTCCTACGAGCAGTACTTC
CASSLNFLYSYEQYF
>few|12|TRBJ1-2|NA|TRBV5-8
TGTGCCAGCAGCCCGGCGAACTATGGCTACACCTTC
CASSPANYGYTF
>once|13|TRBJ2-7|NA|TRBV5-1
TGCGCCAGCAGCTTGGAAGGTACCTACGAGCAGTACTTC
CASSLEGTYEQYF
>NA|15|TRBJ1-6|TRBD1|TRBV19
TGTGCCAGTAGTATAGGAGGACAGGGGGAATCACCCCTCCACTTT
CASSIGGQGESPLHF